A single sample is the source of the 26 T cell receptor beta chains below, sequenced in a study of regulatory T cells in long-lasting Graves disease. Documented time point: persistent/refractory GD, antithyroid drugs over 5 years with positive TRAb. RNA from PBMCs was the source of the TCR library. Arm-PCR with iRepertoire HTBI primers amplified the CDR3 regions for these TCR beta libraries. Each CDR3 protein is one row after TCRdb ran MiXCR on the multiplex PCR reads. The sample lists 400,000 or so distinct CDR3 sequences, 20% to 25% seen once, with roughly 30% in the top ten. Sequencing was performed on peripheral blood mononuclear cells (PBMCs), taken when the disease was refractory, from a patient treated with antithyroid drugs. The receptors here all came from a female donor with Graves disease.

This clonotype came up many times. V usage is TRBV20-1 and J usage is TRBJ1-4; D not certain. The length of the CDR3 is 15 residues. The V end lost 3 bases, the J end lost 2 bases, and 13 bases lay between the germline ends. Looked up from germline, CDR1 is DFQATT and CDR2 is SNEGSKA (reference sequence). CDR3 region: CSASATGSTNEKLFF. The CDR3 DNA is TGCAGTGCTAGCGCTACCGGATCTACTAATGAAAAACTGTTTTTT.

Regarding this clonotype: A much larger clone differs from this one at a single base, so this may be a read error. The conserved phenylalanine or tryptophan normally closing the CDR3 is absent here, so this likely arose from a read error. The CDR3 sequence: CASSFDSIHTEAFL. For the CDR3, the DNA is TGTGCCAGCAGTTTTGATTCAATCCACACTGAAGCTTTCCTT. The genes are TRBV28 and TRBJ1-1; the D is unclear. Germline CDR1 and CDR2: MDHEN and SYDVKM. The V and J ends lost 3 bases and 3 bases respectively, with 11 bases between them. This CDR3 contains 14 residues.

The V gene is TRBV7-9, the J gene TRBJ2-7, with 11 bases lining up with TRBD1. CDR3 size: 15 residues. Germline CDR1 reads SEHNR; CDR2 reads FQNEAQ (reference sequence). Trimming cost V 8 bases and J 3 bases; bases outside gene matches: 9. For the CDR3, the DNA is TGTGCCAGCCGTGGAATGGGACAGGGGGACTACGAGCAGTACTTC. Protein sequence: CASRGMGQGDYEQYF.

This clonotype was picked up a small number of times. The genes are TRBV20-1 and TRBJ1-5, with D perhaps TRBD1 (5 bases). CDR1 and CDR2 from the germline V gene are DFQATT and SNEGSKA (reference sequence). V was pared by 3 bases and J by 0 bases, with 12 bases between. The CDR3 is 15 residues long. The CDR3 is CSARQDMVSNQPQHF. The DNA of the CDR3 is TGCAGTGCTAGGCAGGACATGGTTAGCAATCAGCCCCAGCATTTT.

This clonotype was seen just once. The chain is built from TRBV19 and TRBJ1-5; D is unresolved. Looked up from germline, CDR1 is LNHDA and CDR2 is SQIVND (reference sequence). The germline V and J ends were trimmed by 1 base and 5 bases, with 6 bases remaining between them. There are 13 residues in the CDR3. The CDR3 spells CASSIGADQPQHF. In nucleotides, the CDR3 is TGTGCCAGTAGTATAGGGGCTGATCAGCCCCAGCATTTT.

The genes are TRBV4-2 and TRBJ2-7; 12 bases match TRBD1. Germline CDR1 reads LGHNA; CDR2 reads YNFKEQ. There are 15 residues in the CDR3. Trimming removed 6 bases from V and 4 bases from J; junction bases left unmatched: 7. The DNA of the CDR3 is TGTGCCAGCAGTCCCGGGACAGGGGGCCGGTACGAGCAGTACTTC. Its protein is CASSPGTGGRYEQYF.

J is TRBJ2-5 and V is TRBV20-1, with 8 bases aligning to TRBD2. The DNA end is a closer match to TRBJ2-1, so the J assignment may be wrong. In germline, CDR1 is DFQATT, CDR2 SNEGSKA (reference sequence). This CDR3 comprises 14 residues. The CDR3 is CSARVSGRYNEQFF. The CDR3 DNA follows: TGCAGTGCTAGAGTCAGCGGGAGATACAATGAGCAGTTCTTC.

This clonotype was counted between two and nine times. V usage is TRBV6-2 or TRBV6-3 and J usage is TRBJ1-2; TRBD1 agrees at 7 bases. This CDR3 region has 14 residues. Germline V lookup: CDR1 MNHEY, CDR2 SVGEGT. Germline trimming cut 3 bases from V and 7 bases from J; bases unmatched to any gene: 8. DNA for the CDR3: TGTGCCAGCAGTTATGACAGGGAGAAGTCTGGCTACACCTTC. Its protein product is CASSYDREKSGYTF.

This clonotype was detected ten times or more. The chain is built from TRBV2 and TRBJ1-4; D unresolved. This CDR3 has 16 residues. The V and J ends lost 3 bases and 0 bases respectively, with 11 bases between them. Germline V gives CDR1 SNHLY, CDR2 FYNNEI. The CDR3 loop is CASSDPTTATNEKLFF. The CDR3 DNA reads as TGTGCCAGCAGTGATCCCACAACAGCAACTAATGAAAAACTGTTTTTT.

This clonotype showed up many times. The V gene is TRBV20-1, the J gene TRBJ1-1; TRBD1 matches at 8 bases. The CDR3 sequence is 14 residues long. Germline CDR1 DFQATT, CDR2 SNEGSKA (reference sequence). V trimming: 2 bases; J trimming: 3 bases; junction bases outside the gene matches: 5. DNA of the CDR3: TGCAGTGCTAGACCAGACAGGGGAGACACTGAAGCTTTCTTT. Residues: CSARPDRGDTEAFF.

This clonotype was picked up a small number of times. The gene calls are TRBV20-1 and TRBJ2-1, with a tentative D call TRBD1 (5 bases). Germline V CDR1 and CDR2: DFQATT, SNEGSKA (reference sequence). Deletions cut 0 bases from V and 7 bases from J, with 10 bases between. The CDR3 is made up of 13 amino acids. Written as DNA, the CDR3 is TGCAGTGCTAGAGACCAGGGAATTAATGAGCAGTTCTTC. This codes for CSARDQGINEQFF.

CDR3 coding DNA: TGCGCCAGCAGCAAAATTAACAGGGGGCGCGAGTATGGCTACACCTTC. Translating gives CASSKINRGREYGYTF. The V gene is TRBV5-1, the J gene TRBJ1-2; 9 bases are shared with TRBD1. J gave up 5 bases and V 4 bases, and 12 bases lay outside the gene matches. CDR3 length: 16 amino acids. CDR1 is SGHRS and CDR2 is YFSETQ in the germline V gene.

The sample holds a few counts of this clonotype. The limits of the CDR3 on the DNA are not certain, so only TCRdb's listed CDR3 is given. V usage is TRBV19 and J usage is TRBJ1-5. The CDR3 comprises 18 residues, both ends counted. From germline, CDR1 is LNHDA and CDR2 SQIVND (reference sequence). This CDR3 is CASSILASGPYSNQPQHF.

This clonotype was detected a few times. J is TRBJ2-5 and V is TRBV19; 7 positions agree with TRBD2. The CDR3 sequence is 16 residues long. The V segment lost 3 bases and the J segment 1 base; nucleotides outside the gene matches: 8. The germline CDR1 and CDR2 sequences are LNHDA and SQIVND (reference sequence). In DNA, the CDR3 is TGTGCCAGTAGTATCCGCCGAGGGGAGGGCCAAGAGACCCAGTACTTC. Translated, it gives CASSIRRGEGQETQYF.

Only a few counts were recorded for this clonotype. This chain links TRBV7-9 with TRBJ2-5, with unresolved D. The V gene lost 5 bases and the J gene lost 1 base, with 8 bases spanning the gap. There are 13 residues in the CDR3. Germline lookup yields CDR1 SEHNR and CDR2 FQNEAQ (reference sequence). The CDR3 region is CASSHSFQETQYF. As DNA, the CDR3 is TGTGCCAGCAGCCATAGCTTCCAAGAGACCCAGTACTTC.

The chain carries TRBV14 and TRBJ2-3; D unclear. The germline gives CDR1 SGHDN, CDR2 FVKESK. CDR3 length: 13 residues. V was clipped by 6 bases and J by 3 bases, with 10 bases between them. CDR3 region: CASRRVRTDTQYF. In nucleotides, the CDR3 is TGTGCCAGCAGAAGGGTGAGGACAGATACGCAGTATTTT.

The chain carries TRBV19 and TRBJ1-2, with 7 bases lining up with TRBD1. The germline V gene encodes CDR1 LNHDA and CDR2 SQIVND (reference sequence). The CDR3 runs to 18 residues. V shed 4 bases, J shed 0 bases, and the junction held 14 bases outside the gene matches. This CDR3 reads CASSSDRAQVKANYGYTF. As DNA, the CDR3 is TGTGCCAGTAGTAGCGACAGGGCCCAAGTCAAGGCTAACTATGGCTACACCTTC.

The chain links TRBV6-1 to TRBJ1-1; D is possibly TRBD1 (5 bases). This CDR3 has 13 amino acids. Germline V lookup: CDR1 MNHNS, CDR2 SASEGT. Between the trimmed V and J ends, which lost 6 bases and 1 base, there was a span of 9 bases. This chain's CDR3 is CASRPGQNTEAFF. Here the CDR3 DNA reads TGTGCCAGCAGACCAGGACAGAACACTGAAGCTTTCTTT.

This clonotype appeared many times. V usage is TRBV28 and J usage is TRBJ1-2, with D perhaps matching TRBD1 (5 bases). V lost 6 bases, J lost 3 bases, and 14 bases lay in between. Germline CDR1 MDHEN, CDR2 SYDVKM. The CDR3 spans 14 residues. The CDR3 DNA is TGTGCCAGCAGAGCCCGACAGTTTTACTATGGCTACACCTTC. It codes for CASRARQFYYGYTF.

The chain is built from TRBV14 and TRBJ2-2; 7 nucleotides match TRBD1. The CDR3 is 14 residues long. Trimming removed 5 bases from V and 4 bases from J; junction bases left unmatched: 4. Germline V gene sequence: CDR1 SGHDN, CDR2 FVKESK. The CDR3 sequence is CASSGQVVTGELFF. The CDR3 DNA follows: TGTGCCAGCAGCGGACAGGTTGTCACCGGGGAGCTGTTTTTT. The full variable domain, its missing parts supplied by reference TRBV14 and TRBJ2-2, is EAGVTQFPSHSVIEKGQTVTLRCDPISGHDNLYWYRRVMGKEIKFLLHFVKESKQDESGMPNNRFLAERTGGTYSTLKVQPAELEDSGVYFCASSGQVVTGELFFGEGSRLTVL.

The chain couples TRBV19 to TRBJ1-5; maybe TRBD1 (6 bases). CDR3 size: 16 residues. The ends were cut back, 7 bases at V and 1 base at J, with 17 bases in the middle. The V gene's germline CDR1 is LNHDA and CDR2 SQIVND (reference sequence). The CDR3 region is CASNPTGPGSNQPQHF. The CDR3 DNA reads TGTGCCAGTAACCCAACAGGGCCGGGCAGCAATCAGCCCCAGCATTTT.

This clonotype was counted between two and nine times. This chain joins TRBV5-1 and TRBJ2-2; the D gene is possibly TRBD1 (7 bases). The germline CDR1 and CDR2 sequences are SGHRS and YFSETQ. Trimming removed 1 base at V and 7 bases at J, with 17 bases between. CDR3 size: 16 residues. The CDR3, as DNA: TGCGCCAGCAGCTTGTCGGCAGGGGGGAGGAACGGGGAGCTGTTTTTT. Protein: CASSLSAGGRNGELFF.

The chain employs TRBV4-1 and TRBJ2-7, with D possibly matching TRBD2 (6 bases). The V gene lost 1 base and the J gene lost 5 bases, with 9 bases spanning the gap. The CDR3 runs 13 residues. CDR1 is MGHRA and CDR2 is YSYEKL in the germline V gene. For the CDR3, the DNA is TGCGCCAGCAGCCAAGTACTAGCCCACGAGCAGTACTTC. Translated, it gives CASSQVLAHEQYF.

CDR3 region: CASSFDQINTEAFF. DNA of the CDR3: TGTGCCAGCAGTTTCGACCAAATCAACACTGAAGCTTTCTTT. The chain uses TRBV28 and TRBJ1-1; no reliable D call. The CDR3 has 14 residues. Germline V gene lookup returns CDR1 MDHEN and CDR2 SYDVKM. V lost 3 bases, J lost 2 bases, and 10 bases lay in between.

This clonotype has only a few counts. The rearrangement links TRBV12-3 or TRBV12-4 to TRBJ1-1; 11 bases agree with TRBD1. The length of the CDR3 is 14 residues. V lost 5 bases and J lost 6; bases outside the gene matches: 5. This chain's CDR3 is CASSTGQGAAEAFF. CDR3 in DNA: TGTGCCAGCAGTACCGGACAGGGGGCCGCTGAAGCTTTCTTT.

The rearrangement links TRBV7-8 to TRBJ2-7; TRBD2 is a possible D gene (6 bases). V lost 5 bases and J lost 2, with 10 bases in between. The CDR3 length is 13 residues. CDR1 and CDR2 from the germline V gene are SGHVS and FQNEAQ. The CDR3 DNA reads TGTGCCAGCAGCCTGCGGGACCCCTACGAGCAGTACTTC. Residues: CASSLRDPYEQYF.